The clone carrying this TCR beta chain was seen a few times. Its antigen is not known. The data are from a study of STAT3 mutations in large granular lymphocyte leukemia. Study-wide context: Over half of T-LGLL patients had one or more immunosuppressive regimens.

Profiled with immunoSEQ multiplex PCR; TCRdb holds only in-frame clones, not every one. The data show around 1,700 clones, with roughly 57% seen just once and over 55% held by the top ten. This CDR3 contains 13 residues. V was pared by 5 bases and J by 5 bases, with 9 bases between. CDR1 is SGHTA and CDR2 is FQGNSA in the germline V gene. General study results and limits: Every T-cell large granular lymphocyte leukemia patient had at least one immunodominant TCR beta clonotype. Persisting codominant clonotypes may have hidden a small pathogenic clone.

The rearrangement links TRBV7-2 to TRBJ1-4; D unclear. Sequences were obtained from peripheral blood mononuclear cells. The receptor comes from a man aged 55-75 years with T-cell large granular lymphocyte leukemia. Some clones in this sample may be carry-over from other donors' samples. CDR3 loop: CASSTEANEKLFF. The CDR3 nucleotides read TGTGCCAGCAGCACCGAAGCAAATGAAAAACTGTTTTTT.